A selection of T cell receptor beta chains follows, all from one sample in a study of T cells in Graves' hyperthyroidism and ophthalmopathy. TCRdb re-called the multiplex PCR reads through MiXCR, storing one row per CDR3 protein. The sample lists some 760,000 distinct CDR3 sequences; approximately 15% were seen once. Specimen: blood. Every receptor here comes from a woman aged 18-30 years with Graves' hyperthyroidism. Each CDR3 is given with its conserved first and last residue. The D gene is left open where the match is weak. Clone size is stated in some rows and not others, as once, few, many or a class when expanded.

V,size,J,D,DNA,CDR3
TRBV20-1,many,TRBJ1-2,-,TGCAGTGCTAGAGATTGGGGGGGGCTGCTCTATGGCTACACCTTC,CSARDWGGLLYGYTF
TRBV7-9,-,TRBJ1-2,-,-,CASSPVGQGAVTF
TRBV3-1,many,TRBJ1-1,-,TGTGCCAGCAGCCCTAAGGGACACCTGAACACTGAAGCTTTCTTT,CASSPKGHLNTEAFF
TRBV5-6,many,TRBJ2-5,-,TGTGCCAGCAGGGATGGGACTTGGCAAGAGACCCAGTACTTC,CASRDGTWQETQYF
TRBV29-1,few,TRBJ2-7,-,TGCAGCGTTTCCTGGACAGCTTCCTACGAGCAGTACTTC,CSVSWTASYEQYF
TRBV9,many,TRBJ2-3,-,TGTGCCAGCAATCCAGGGGGCACAGATACGCAGTATTTT,CASNPGGTDTQYF
TRBV3-1,many,TRBJ2-7,TRBD2,TGTGCCAGCAGCCAAGTAATAACTAGCGGGACCGTCGAGCAGTACTTC,CASSQVITSGTVEQYF
TRBV18,few,TRBJ1-3,-,TGTGCCAGCTCACCAACGGGACATCTATTCTCTGGAAACACCATATATTTT,CASSPTGHLFSGNTIYF
TRBV27,few,TRBJ2-7,TRBD1,TGTGCCAGCAGTTTAATCGGGACAGGGGACCACGAGCAGTACTTC,CASSLIGTGDHEQYF
TRBV19,-,TRBJ2-3,-,TGTGCCAGTAGCCCGTTAACCGGGACCAGCACAGATACGCAGTATTTT,CASSPLTGTSTDTQYF
TRBV4-1,-,TRBJ2-5,TRBD1,TGCGCCAGCAGCCAATTAAGTCCCGGGACAGAAGAGACCCAGTACTTC,CASSQLSPGTEETQYF
TRBV5-1,-,TRBJ2-3,-,TGCGCCAGCAGAAACACAGATACGCAGTATTTT,CASRNTDTQYF
TRBV9,few,TRBJ1-1,-,TGTGCCAGCAGCGTAGTTTCCACCGGGACTAACACTGAAGCTTTCTTT,CASSVVSTGTNTEAFF
TRBV9,few,TRBJ2-7,TRBD1,TGTGCCAGCAGCCTCGACGGGACAGGCTCCTACGAGCAGTACTTC,CASSLDGTGSYEQYF
TRBV24-1,few,TRBJ2-3,TRBD1,TGTGCCACCAGTGACTGGACAGGGGGCACAGATACGCAGTATTTT,CATSDWTGGTDTQYF
TRBV19,-,TRBJ2-1,-,TGTGCCAGTAGTATATTCGTGGGACTTTACAATGAGCAGTTCTTC,CASSIFVGLYNEQFF
TRBV7-9,few,TRBJ1-2,-,TGTGCCAGCAGCTTAGAATCGGCACTTAACTATGGCTACACCTTC,CASSLESALNYGYTF
TRBV20-1,many,TRBJ2-7,-,TGCAGTGCTAGAGATTTCCGCCAGATGTCCTACGAGCAGTACTTC,CSARDFRQMSYEQYF
TRBV4-2,-,TRBJ2-3,TRBD2,TGTGCCAGCAGCCAAGAATTCAGGACTAGCGGGAGAACAGATACGCAGTATTTT,CASSQEFRTSGRTDTQYF
TRBV19,-,TRBJ2-2,-,TGTGCCAGTAAAATATCAGGGGATTCCGGGGAGCTGTTTTTT,CASKISGDSGELFF
TRBV29-1,-,TRBJ2-5,-,TGCAGCGTCTTCGCGTTCCAAGAGACCCAGTACTTC,CSVFAFQETQYF
TRBV18,many,TRBJ1-1,TRBD1,TGTGCCAGCACCCTCAGGGGGGACATCCCTGAAGCTTTCTTT,CASTLRGDIPEAFF
TRBV28,few,TRBJ1-3,TRBD1,TGTGCCAGCAGTCCCACGACAGGGACTGGAAACACCATATATTTT,CASSPTTGTGNTIYF
TRBV7-9,many,TRBJ2-7,-,TGTGCCAGCAGCCTGGATTGGGACACTAATTACGAGCAGTACTTC,CASSLDWDTNYEQYF
TRBV7-2,-,TRBJ1-1,TRBD1,TGTGCCAGCAGCCGTGCAGGGGGGGGGCGTAACACTGAAGCTTTCTTT,CASSRAGGGRNTEAFF
TRBV12-3/TRBV12-4,many,TRBJ2-7,-,TGTGCCAGCATGGGGGACTCCTCCTACGAGCAGTACTTC,CASMGDSSYEQYF
TRBV12-3/TRBV12-4,many,TRBJ2-1,-,TGTGCCAGCAGTCCATATGCGGGCCGGGCGGGTGAGCAGTTCTTC,CASSPYAGRAGEQFF
TRBV27,many,TRBJ2-1,TRBD1,TGTGCCAGCAGTTCGGGCAGGGGGCGCTCAAAGCAGTTCTTC,CASSSGRGRSKQFF
TRBV10-3,many,TRBJ2-1,TRBD2,TGTGCCATCAGGACAGGGACTAGCGGGAGGTATGAGCAGTTCTTC,CAIRTGTSGRYEQFF
TRBV7-6,many,TRBJ2-3,-,TGTGCCAGCAGCTTAGAATCGTGGCAGCCCAGGTCTGCAGATACGCAGTATTTT,CASSLESWQPRSADTQYF
TRBV7-9,many,TRBJ1-1,-,TGTGCCAGCAGCTTACCTCTCAGGAAGACTGAAGCTTTCTTT,CASSLPLRKTEAFF
TRBV4-1,-,TRBJ2-7,TRBD2,TGCGCCAGCAGCGTGCATGGCGGGGGCGAGCAGTACTTC,CASSVHGGGEQYF
TRBV12-5,-,TRBJ2-2,-,TGTGCTAGTGGTTATGGCGGGGAGCTGTTTTTT,CASGYGGELFF
TRBV20-1,many,TRBJ2-1,-,TGCAGTGCCATATGGGGGGTGGGTGAAGGCTATGAGCAGTTCTTC,CSAIWGVGEGYEQFF
TRBV29-1,-,TRBJ2-7,-,TGCAGCGTTGTTTCCCCCGGGAGACGGTCCTACGAGCAGTACTTC,CSVVSPGRRSYEQYF
TRBV7-9,many,TRBJ2-5,TRBD2,TGTGCCAGCAGCTCAACCCTCCTCGGTCTAGCGGCCCTCCCTAGGGGGACCCAGTACTTC,CASSSTLLGLAALPRGTQYF
TRBV29-1,few,TRBJ1-4,-,TGCAGCGTTTCTCGACGGACGTTCGGAGAAAAACTGTTTTTT,CSVSRRTFGEKLFF
TRBV30,few,TRBJ1-5,-,TGTGCCTGGAATCAGTGGTGGACCCAGCCCCAGCATTTT,CAWNQWWTQPQHF
TRBV6-2/TRBV6-3,few,TRBJ2-3,TRBD2,TGTGCCAGCAGCCACAGCGGGGCCAAGGTCACAGATACGCAGTATTTT,CASSHSGAKVTDTQYF
TRBV20-1,-,TRBJ1-2,TRBD1,TGCAGTGCCCCGACAGGGGCCTATGGCTACACCTTC,CSAPTGAYGYTF
TRBV6-1,-,TRBJ2-6,-,TGTGCCAGCATGGAGGGGTTCGGGGGCTCTGGGGCCAACGTCCTGACTTTC,CASMEGFGGSGANVLTF
TRBV6-1,many,TRBJ1-5,TRBD1,TGTGCCATCGGGACAGGCTACAATCAGCCCCAGCATTTT,CAIGTGYNQPQHF
TRBV20-1,many,TRBJ1-2,-,TGCAGTGCTAGAGCTCTCTATGGCTACACCTTC,CSARALYGYTF
TRBV7-2,few,TRBJ2-7,-,TGTGCCAGCAGCTTGGTAATCTCGTGGGAGCAGTACTTC,CASSLVISWEQYF
TRBV27,many,TRBJ1-2,-,TGTGCCAGCAGTTTAAGGGGGGATCCCTATGGCTACACCTTC,CASSLRGDPYGYTF
TRBV19,-,TRBJ2-2,-,TGTGCCAGTAGTATTAGGGGAACCGGGGAGCTGTTTTTT,CASSIRGTGELFF
TRBV12-3/TRBV12-4,many,TRBJ2-7,-,TGTGCCAGCACCTTCAAGGGTAGTTGGTCCTACGAGCAGTACTTC,CASTFKGSWSYEQYF
TRBV18,-,TRBJ1-2,-,TGTGCCAGCTCAGCCGTCCCGGGACAAGAAGGAGCTAACTATGGCTACACCTTC,CASSAVPGQEGANYGYTF
TRBV4-1,few,TRBJ1-1,-,TGCGCCAGCAGCCAAATGCTAGAACAGGGACAATCTGAAGCTTTCTTT,CASSQMLEQGQSEAFF
TRBV9,-,TRBJ2-3,-,TGTGCCAGCAGCGCCCTTCTCTCGGTTAGCCATACGCAGTATTTT,CASSALLSVSHTQYF
TRBV18,-,TRBJ2-1,-,TGTGCCAGCTCACCCACTAGCACCAATGAGCAGTTCTTC,CASSPTSTNEQFF
TRBV6-2/TRBV6-3,many,TRBJ2-5,TRBD2,TGTGCCAGCAGTCCCCCGACTAGCGGGAAGAAGGAAGAGACCCAGTACTTC,CASSPPTSGKKEETQYF
TRBV19,-,TRBJ2-3,TRBD2,TGTGCCAGTAGTATTGGACTAGCGGGATTTAACACAGATACGCAGTATTTT,CASSIGLAGFNTDTQYF
TRBV7-9,-,TRBJ2-5,-,TGTGCCAGCAGGGGTCGGGATTCCCCGGGGGAGACCCAGTACTTC,CASRGRDSPGETQYF
TRBV15,-,TRBJ1-5,TRBD1,TGTGCCACCAGCAGGTTAGGACAGGGTCTGGATCAGCCCCAGCATTTT,CATSRLGQGLDQPQHF
TRBV20-1,-,TRBJ2-2,TRBD2,TGCAGTGCTAGACGGGAGGGTACCGGGGAGCTGTTTTTT,CSARREGTGELFF
TRBV18,many,TRBJ2-1,TRBD2,TGTGCCAGCTCACCACCGGGAGGGGCAGGTCCCTACAATGAGCAGTTCTTC,CASSPPGGAGPYNEQFF
TRBV30,many,TRBJ1-1,-,TGTGCCTGGTCAAGAAGCCGGGGGGTAGCGAACACTGAAGCTTTCTTT,CAWSRSRGVANTEAFF
TRBV27,-,TRBJ1-2,TRBD1,TGTGCCAGCAGTTTAGAGGGACAGGGAGACTACACCTTC,CASSLEGQGDYTF